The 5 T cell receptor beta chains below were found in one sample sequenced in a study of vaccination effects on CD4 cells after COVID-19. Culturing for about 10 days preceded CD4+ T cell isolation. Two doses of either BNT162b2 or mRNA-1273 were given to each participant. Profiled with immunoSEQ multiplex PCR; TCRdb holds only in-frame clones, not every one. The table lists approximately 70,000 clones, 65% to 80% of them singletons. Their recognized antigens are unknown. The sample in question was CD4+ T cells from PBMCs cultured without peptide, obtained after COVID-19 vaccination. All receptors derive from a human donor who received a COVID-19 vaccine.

CDR3 protein: CASSLQGSQPQHF. The CDR3 DNA follows: TGTGCCAGCAGCTTACAAGGGAGTCAGCCCCAGCATTTT. The chain has TRBV7-3 and TRBJ1-5, with D unclear. Germline loops: CDR1 SGHTA, CDR2 FQGTGA. CDR3 size: 13 residues. The V and J ends lost 2 bases and 6 bases respectively, with 8 bases between them.

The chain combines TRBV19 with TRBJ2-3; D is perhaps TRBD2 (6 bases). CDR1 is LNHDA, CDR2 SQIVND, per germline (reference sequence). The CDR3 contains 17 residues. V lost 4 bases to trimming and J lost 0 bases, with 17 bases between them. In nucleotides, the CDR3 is TGTGCCAGTAGTACCTCTCGGGCTAGCGCTAGCACAGATACGCAGTATTTT. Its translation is CASSTSRASASTDTQYF.

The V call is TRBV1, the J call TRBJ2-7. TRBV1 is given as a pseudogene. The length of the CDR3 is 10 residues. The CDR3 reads CTTRTYEQYV. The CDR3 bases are TGCACCACCAGGACCTACGAGCAGTACGTC.

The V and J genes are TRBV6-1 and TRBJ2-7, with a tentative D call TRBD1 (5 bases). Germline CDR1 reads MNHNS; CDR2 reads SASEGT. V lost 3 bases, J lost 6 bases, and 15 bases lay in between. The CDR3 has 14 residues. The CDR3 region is CASSELQARTEQYV. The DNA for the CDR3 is TGTGCCAGCAGTGAGTTACAGGCAAGGACCGAGCAGTACGTC.

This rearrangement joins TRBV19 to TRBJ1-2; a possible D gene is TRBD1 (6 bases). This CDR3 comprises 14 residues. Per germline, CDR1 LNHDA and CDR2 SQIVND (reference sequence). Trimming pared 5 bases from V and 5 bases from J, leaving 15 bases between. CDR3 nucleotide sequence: TGTGCCAGTAGTGAGGACAGCCGATCTTATGGCTACACCTTC. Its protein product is CASSEDSRSYGYTF.